This is a list of T cell receptor beta chains from one sample in a study of CD8+ T cells in alopecia areata. Sequencing was performed with immunoSEQ multiplex PCR; in TCRdb, only in-frame clones are kept and a portion is missing. The sample consists of some 130,000 clones, roughly 54% of them appearing once. The specimen was CD8+ T cells sorted from blood, collected at week 4, from a patient treated with tofacitinib. The receptors derive from a human donor with alopecia areata. Each CDR3 is given with its conserved first and last residue. D genes are given only for firm matches. The size field is filled for only some rows; it gives once, few, many or a size class.

clone size: .; V gene: TRBV7-8; J gene: TRBJ2-2; D gene: .; CDR3 protein: CASSLWDKNTGELFF; CDR3 DNA: TGTGCCAGCAGCTTATGGGACAAAAACACCGGGGAGCTGTTTTTT
clone size: few; V gene: TRBV5-1; J gene: TRBJ2-5; D gene: TRBD1; CDR3 protein: CASSLGYGTDETQYF; CDR3 DNA: TGCGCCAGCAGCTTGGGTTACGGGACAGACGAGACCCAGTACTTC
clone size: few; V gene: TRBV29-1; J gene: TRBJ2-7; D gene: .; CDR3 protein: CSVEDRDRAYEQYF; CDR3 DNA: TGCAGCGTTGAAGATAGAGACAGAGCCTACGAGCAGTACTTC
clone size: few; V gene: TRBV7-8; J gene: TRBJ2-5; D gene: TRBD1; CDR3 protein: CASSLVQGQRETQYF; CDR3 DNA: TGTGCCAGCAGCTTAGTACAGGGGCAACGAGAGACCCAGTACTTC
clone size: .; V gene: TRBV2; J gene: TRBJ2-3; D gene: .; CDR3 protein: CASLPPGGDTQYF; CDR3 DNA: TGTGCCAGCTTACCCCCCGGAGGGGATACGCAGTATTTT
clone size: few; V gene: TRBV27; J gene: TRBJ2-3; D gene: .; CDR3 protein: CASSSSGTSTDTQYF; CDR3 DNA: TGTGCCAGCAGTTCATCTGGGACTAGCACAGATACGCAGTATTTT
clone size: .; V gene: TRBV11-2; J gene: TRBJ2-5; D gene: .; CDR3 protein: CASSPSGETQETQYF; CDR3 DNA: TGTGCCAGCAGCCCTTCTGGGGAGACCCAAGAGACCCAGTACTTC
clone size: few; V gene: TRBV27; J gene: TRBJ1-5; D gene: .; CDR3 protein: CASSIGNQPQHF; CDR3 DNA: TGTGCCAGCAGTATCGGGAATCAGCCCCAGCATTTT
clone size: few; V gene: TRBV19; J gene: TRBJ2-2; D gene: .; CDR3 protein: CASNRRNENTGELFF; CDR3 DNA: TGTGCCAGTAATAGACGGAACGAGAACACCGGGGAGCTGTTTTTT
clone size: .; V gene: TRBV23-1; J gene: TRBJ1-1; D gene: .; CDR3 protein: CASSQSAGHWSEAFF; CDR3 DNA: TGCGCCAGCAGTCAATCGGCAGGGCATTGGTCTGAAGCTTTCTTT
clone size: few; V gene: TRBV5-4; J gene: TRBJ1-6; D gene: .; CDR3 protein: CASSLDGGNSYNSPLHF; CDR3 DNA: TGTGCCAGCAGCCTGGACGGGGGGAACTCCTATAATTCACCCCTCCACTTT
clone size: .; V gene: TRBV10-3; J gene: TRBJ2-1; D gene: .; CDR3 protein: CAISEEGDEQFF; CDR3 DNA: TGTGCCATCAGTGAGGAGGGGGATGAGCAGTTCTTC
clone size: .; V gene: TRBV29-1; J gene: TRBJ2-3; D gene: .; CDR3 protein: CGVPLGTTDTQYF; CDR3 DNA: TGCGGCGTTCCCCTTGGGACCACAGATACGCAGTATTTT
clone size: .; V gene: TRBV30; J gene: TRBJ1-1; D gene: .; CDR3 protein: CAWGPGTEAFF; CDR3 DNA: TGTGCCTGGGGCCCGGGCACTGAAGCTTTCTTT
clone size: few; V gene: TRBV15; J gene: TRBJ2-7; D gene: TRBD1; CDR3 protein: CATSHTGTGDYEQYF; CDR3 DNA: TGTGCCACCAGCCATACCGGGACAGGGGACTACGAGCAGTACTTC
clone size: .; V gene: TRBV4-1; J gene: TRBJ2-1; D gene: TRBD2; CDR3 protein: CASSPGLAGDEQFF; CDR3 DNA: TGCGCCAGCAGCCCCGGACTAGCGGGCGATGAGCAGTTCTTC
clone size: .; V gene: TRBV4-3; J gene: TRBJ2-2; D gene: TRBD2; CDR3 protein: CASSQDRLAGANTGELFF; CDR3 DNA: TGCGCCAGCAGCCAAGATCGGCTAGCGGGTGCGAACACCGGGGAGCTGTTTTTT
clone size: .; V gene: TRBV14; J gene: TRBJ2-1; D gene: .; CDR3 protein: CASSQGAFYYNEQFF; CDR3 DNA: TGTGCCAGCAGCCAAGGGGCCTTTTACTACAATGAGCAGTTCTTC
clone size: .; V gene: TRBV5-6; J gene: TRBJ2-7; D gene: TRBD1; CDR3 protein: CASSTRTGKVEQYF; CDR3 DNA: TGTGCCAGCAGCACCCGGACAGGGAAAGTGGAGCAGTACTTC
clone size: .; V gene: TRBV5-5; J gene: TRBJ2-7; D gene: .; CDR3 protein: CASSRDILEYSYEQYF; CDR3 DNA: TGTGCCAGCAGTAGGGACATCCTTGAGTACTCCTACGAGCAGTACTTC
clone size: .; V gene: TRBV7-9; J gene: TRBJ2-3; D gene: .; CDR3 protein: CASSSYITGVGTDTQYF; CDR3 DNA: TGTGCCAGCAGCTCCTACATCACCGGGGTGGGCACAGATACGCAGTATTTT
clone size: few; V gene: TRBV2; J gene: TRBJ1-2; D gene: .; CDR3 protein: CASSDGQRDYGYTF; CDR3 DNA: TGTGCCAGCAGTGATGGACAGCGCGACTATGGCTACACCTTC
clone size: .; V gene: TRBV5-1; J gene: TRBJ2-1; D gene: TRBD2; CDR3 protein: CASSLVSSGGIHEQFF; CDR3 DNA: TGCGCCAGCAGCTTGGTATCTAGCGGGGGGATCCATGAGCAGTTCTTC
clone size: .; V gene: TRBV29-1; J gene: TRBJ2-1; D gene: TRBD1; CDR3 protein: CSVDRGLNEQFF; CDR3 DNA: TGCAGCGTTGACAGGGGGCTGAATGAGCAGTTCTTC
clone size: .; V gene: TRBV2; J gene: TRBJ2-1; D gene: .; CDR3 protein: CASGDNEQFF; CDR3 DNA: TGTGCCAGCGGGGACAATGAGCAGTTCTTC
clone size: .; V gene: TRBV13; J gene: TRBJ1-2; D gene: TRBD1; CDR3 protein: CASSSLGTGIRGYTF; CDR3 DNA: TGTGCCAGCAGCTCGTTAGGGACAGGGATCCGGGGCTACACCTTC
clone size: .; V gene: TRBV29-1; J gene: TRBJ1-4; D gene: .; CDR3 protein: CSVWAEGMFF; CDR3 DNA: TGCAGCGTTTGGGCGGAGGGCATGTTTTTT
clone size: .; V gene: TRBV10-2; J gene: TRBJ2-1; D gene: .; CDR3 protein: CASSVRLEVNEQFF; CDR3 DNA: TGCGCCAGCAGTGTTCGGCTGGAGGTGAATGAGCAGTTCTTC
clone size: .; V gene: TRBV14; J gene: TRBJ2-6; D gene: .; CDR3 protein: CASSPAYYSGGSGANVLTF; CDR3 DNA: TGTGCCAGCAGCCCCGCTTATTACTCGGGTGGCTCTGGGGCCAACGTCCTGACTTTC
clone size: .; V gene: TRBV29-1; J gene: TRBJ1-5; D gene: .; CDR3 protein: CSVEEPGLPGQPQHF; CDR3 DNA: TGCAGCGTTGAAGAACCAGGGCTTCCTGGTCAGCCCCAGCATTTT
clone size: .; V gene: TRBV13; J gene: TRBJ2-2; D gene: .; CDR3 protein: CASSATGELFF; CDR3 DNA: TGTGCCAGCAGCGCCACCGGGGAGCTGTTTTTT
clone size: few; V gene: TRBV27; J gene: TRBJ1-2; D gene: .; CDR3 protein: CASSLRAVGGYTF; CDR3 DNA: TGTGCCAGCAGTTTGAGAGCAGTGGGTGGCTACACCTTC
clone size: .; V gene: TRBV9; J gene: TRBJ1-1; D gene: .; CDR3 protein: CASSPAGTRNTEAFF; CDR3 DNA: TGTGCCAGCAGCCCCGCCGGGACGAGGAACACTGAAGCTTTCTTT
clone size: .; V gene: TRBV15; J gene: TRBJ1-2; D gene: TRBD1; CDR3 protein: CATSLSTGEWGYTF; CDR3 DNA: TGTGCCACCAGCCTCAGTACAGGGGAATGGGGCTACACCTTC
clone size: .; V gene: TRBV13; J gene: TRBJ2-7; D gene: .; CDR3 protein: CASSFRDTSYEQYF; CDR3 DNA: TGTGCCAGCAGCTTCCGGGACACCTCCTACGAGCAGTACTTC
clone size: .; V gene: TRBV7-9; J gene: TRBJ1-2; D gene: .; CDR3 protein: CASSFGQSLDYGYTF; CDR3 DNA: TGTGCCAGCAGCTTTGGGCAGAGCCTTGACTATGGCTACACCTTC
clone size: .; V gene: TRBV6-4; J gene: TRBJ2-6; D gene: .; CDR3 protein: CASSPRADSGANVLTF; CDR3 DNA: TGTGCCAGCAGTCCTAGGGCGGACTCTGGGGCCAACGTCCTGACTTTC
clone size: .; V gene: TRBV13; J gene: TRBJ2-4; D gene: TRBD1; CDR3 protein: CASSLGTGQYF; CDR3 DNA: TGTGCCAGCAGCTTAGGGACAGGGCAGTACTTC
clone size: few; V gene: TRBV25-1; J gene: TRBJ2-3; D gene: TRBD2; CDR3 protein: CACGGDTDTQYF; CDR3 DNA: TGTGCCTGTGGGGGGGACACAGATACGCAGTATTTT
clone size: .; V gene: TRBV23-1; J gene: TRBJ1-5; D gene: TRBD1; CDR3 protein: CASSRTRDRDSNQPQHF; CDR3 DNA: TGCGCCAGCAGTCGAACCAGGGACAGGGATAGCAATCAGCCCCAGCATTTT
clone size: .; V gene: TRBV30; J gene: TRBJ1-1; D gene: .; CDR3 protein: CAWSVGSANREAFF; CDR3 DNA: TGTGCCTGGAGTGTAGGATCTGCCAACAGGGAAGCTTTCTTT
clone size: few; V gene: TRBV6-5; J gene: TRBJ1-2; D gene: .; CDR3 protein: CASYGASANYGYTF; CDR3 DNA: TGTGCCAGCTACGGGGCGAGTGCTAACTATGGCTACACCTTC
clone size: .; V gene: TRBV9; J gene: TRBJ2-7; D gene: .; CDR3 protein: CASSEENRGEQYF; CDR3 DNA: TGTGCCAGCAGCGAAGAAAACCGGGGCGAGCAGTACTTC
clone size: few; V gene: TRBV6-1; J gene: TRBJ2-3; D gene: .; CDR3 protein: CASSEGGTHTDTQYF; CDR3 DNA: TGTGCCAGCAGTGAAGGGGGCACACACACAGATACGCAGTATTTT